One and the same sample provided the 21 T cell receptor beta chains below, sequenced in a study of CD4 T cells in relation to SARS-CoV-2 and coronaviruses. Profiling relied on immunoSEQ multiplex PCR, and the TCRdb table lists in-frame clones only, not all of them. The sample carries under 14,000 clones, roughly three quarters recorded once. These TCRs' antigens remain unknown. CD4+ T cells from unexposed donors were obtained before the COVID-19 pandemic (2011-2018). Isolation of CD4+ T cells took place after around 11 days in culture. The material sequenced was CD4+ T cells from PBMCs, cultured in vitro. Receptors originate from a human donor in good health.

The CDR3 region is CASSLLEGGTYEQYF. CDR3 in DNA: TGCGCCAGCAGCCTTCTCGAGGGGGGAACCTACGAGCAGTACTTC. This chain connects TRBV5-1 to TRBJ2-7; perhaps D is TRBD1 or TRBD2 (6 bases each). V lost 4 bases, J lost 2 bases, and 16 bases lay in between. Germline CDR1 SGHRS, CDR2 YFSETQ. CDR3 length: 15 amino acids.

The chain joins TRBV7-9 to TRBJ2-1; no clear D gene. The length of the CDR3 is 12 residues. V was clipped by 5 bases and J by 8 bases, with 10 bases between them. Germline V gene sequence: CDR1 SEHNR, CDR2 FQNEAQ (reference sequence). The chain's CDR3 is CASSRNWDEQFF. The CDR3 coding sequence is TGTGCCAGCAGCCGAAACTGGGATGAGCAGTTCTTC. Based on the CDR3 plus reference TRBV7-9 and TRBJ2-1, the full variable domain is DTGVSQNPRHKITKRGQNVTFRCDPISEHNRLYWYRQTLGQGPEFLTYFQNEAQLEKSRLLSDRFSAERPKGSFSTLEIQRTEQGDSAMYLCASSRNWDEQFFGPGTRLTVL.

J is TRBJ1-1 and V is TRBV7-2; the match to TRBD1 covers 9 bases. V lost 1 base and J lost 0; bases outside the gene matches: 3. The germline CDR1 and CDR2 sequences are SGHTA and FQGNSA. This CDR3 has 16 residues. The CDR3 sequence: CASSLVTGGMNTEAFF. In nucleotides, the CDR3 is TGTGCCAGCAGCTTAGTAACAGGGGGCATGAACACTGAAGCTTTCTTT.

The chain links TRBV28 to TRBJ1-1; weak D call: TRBD1 (5 bases). The V end lost 3 bases, the J end lost 11 bases, and 10 bases lay between the germline ends. Germline loops: CDR1 MDHEN, CDR2 SYDVKM. The CDR3 runs 11 residues. CDR3 coding DNA: TGTGCCAGCAGTTTCGGGGGGTTGGCTTTCTTT. It is translated as CASSFGGLAFF. Full variable domain (remainder filled in from reference TRBV28 and TRBJ1-1): DVKVTQSSRYLVKRTGEKVFLECVQDMDHENMFWYRQDPGLGLRLIYFSYDVKMKEKGDIPEGYSVSREKKERFSLILESASTNQTSMYLCASSFGGLAFFGQGTRLTVV.

This clone was seen a few times. The chain links TRBV2 to TRBJ1-2; the D gene is possibly TRBD1 (5 bases). The length of the CDR3 is 12 residues. CDR1 SNHLY and CDR2 FYNNEI come from the germline V gene. The germline V and J ends were trimmed by 6 bases and 7 bases, with 12 bases remaining between them. Here the CDR3 DNA reads TGTGCCAGCAGGAATGGAGGGGCTGGCTACACCTTC. It codes for CASRNGGAGYTF.

The gene calls are TRBV28 and TRBJ2-3; TRBD2 agrees at 8 bases. This CDR3 spans 15 amino acids. V lost 2 bases and J lost 2; bases outside the gene matches: 3. The germline gives CDR1 MDHEN, CDR2 SYDVKM. The CDR3 reads CASSLAGGTTDTQYF. The CDR3 DNA reads as TGTGCCAGCAGTTTAGCGGGGGGCACCACAGATACGCAGTATTTT.

This clone has more than one count but fewer than ten. The chain employs TRBV7-8 and TRBJ2-7; no definite D call. Germline V lookup: CDR1 SGHVS, CDR2 FQNEAQ. The CDR3 totals 14 residues. The V end was cut by 6 bases, the J end by 2 bases, with 14 bases between. Written as DNA, the CDR3 is TGTGCCAGCAGTAGAACCGCTGGGACCTACGAGCAGTACTTC. It is translated as CASSRTAGTYEQYF.

The rearrangement links TRBV5-6 to TRBJ1-2; no clear D. V lost 5 bases and J 4 bases, leaving 6 bases between the germline ends. Germline CDR1 reads SGHDT; CDR2 reads YYEEEE. The CDR3 is 11 amino acids. DNA for the CDR3: TGTGCCAGCAGTCGGGGCTATGGCTACACCTTC. This gives the protein CASSRGYGYTF.

This clone was observed a handful of times. The gene calls are TRBV18 and TRBJ1-5; D is possibly TRBD1 (6 bases). The V gene lost 6 bases and the J gene lost 5 bases, with 17 bases spanning the gap. CDR3 length: 15 residues. Germline V gene sequence: CDR1 KGHSH, CDR2 LQKENI. This CDR3 reads CASSKKGGEDQPQHF. Written as DNA, the CDR3 is TGTGCCAGCTCTAAGAAGGGGGGCGAGGATCAGCCCCAGCATTTT. Combining the CDR3 with reference TRBV18 and TRBJ1-5 gives the whole variable domain NAGVMQNPRHLVRRRGQEARLRCSPMKGHSHVYWYRQLPEEGLKFMVYLQKENIIDESGMPKERFSAEFPKEGPSILRIQQVVRGDSAAYFCASSKKGGEDQPQHFGDGTRLSIL.

V gene TRBV5-6 combines with J gene TRBJ1-2; D may be TRBD1 (5 bases). Germline CDR1 and CDR2: SGHDT and YYEEEE. This CDR3 contains 15 residues. V was pared by 0 bases and J by 3 bases, with 12 bases between. CDR3 DNA: TGTGCCAGCAGCTTGGGGCTGAAACAGGACTATGGCTACACCTTC. Residues: CASSLGLKQDYGYTF.

The chain combines TRBV5-1 with TRBJ1-4, with 7 bases aligning to TRBD1. Germline V gives CDR1 SGHRS, CDR2 YFSETQ. Germline trimming cut 4 bases from V and 10 bases from J; bases unmatched to any gene: 7. The CDR3 spans 13 residues. The chain's CDR3 is CASSPQGDGKLFF. The CDR3, as DNA: TGCGCCAGCAGCCCCCAGGGGGATGGAAAACTGTTTTTT.

V is TRBV19 and J is TRBJ2-4, with 11 bases identical to TRBD1. CDR3 size: 14 residues. Trimming took 5 bases from V and 7 from J; bases not matched to a gene: 4. Germline CDR1 is LNHDA and CDR2 is SQIVND (reference sequence). The CDR3 DNA reads as TGTGCCAGTAGTGGGGGACAGGGGGAGAACATTCAGTACTTC. This sequence encodes CASSGGQGENIQYF.

The V and J genes are TRBV12-3 or TRBV12-4 and TRBJ1-1; maybe TRBD1 (5 bases). CDR3 size: 13 residues. V lost 0 bases, J lost 7 bases, and 9 bases lay in between. The chain's CDR3 is CASSLAAGGEAFF. CDR3 DNA: TGTGCCAGCAGTTTAGCGGCCGGGGGTGAAGCTTTCTTT.

This chain's CDR3 is CASSSVRGEQYF. The CDR3 DNA reads as TGTGCCAGCAGCTCGGTTAGAGGGGAGCAGTACTTC. The chain couples TRBV11-2 to TRBJ2-7; weak D call: TRBD2 (5 bases). With 4 bases removed from V and 7 bases from J, the gap between germline ends came to 11 bases. The germline gives CDR1 SGHAT, CDR2 FQNNGV. The CDR3 consists of 12 residues.

This clone was recorded a few times. The chain joins TRBV19 to TRBJ1-1, with a tentative D call TRBD1 (5 bases). Germline V lookup: CDR1 LNHDA, CDR2 SQIVND (reference sequence). The CDR3 sequence is 12 residues long. Deletions cut 11 bases from V and 7 bases from J, with 17 bases between. The CDR3 DNA reads as TGTGCCTGTGGGGGACGGTACGGTGAAGCTTTCTTT. It encodes CACGGRYGEAFF.

V is TRBV11-2 and J is TRBJ2-5; 7 nucleotides line up with TRBD2. CDR3 length: 15 residues. Trimming removed 4 bases from V and 5 bases from J; junction bases left unmatched: 10. The germline CDR1 and CDR2 sequences are SGHAT and FQNNGV. CDR3 region: CASSSGSGEGETQYF. Here the CDR3 DNA reads TGTGCCAGCAGCTCCGGAAGCGGGGAGGGGGAGACCCAGTACTTC.

This chain uses TRBV5-4 with TRBJ2-3; 7 bases align to TRBD2. The germline gives CDR1 SGHNT, CDR2 YYREEE (reference sequence). This CDR3 spans 13 amino acids. J was trimmed by 0 bases and V by 10 bases; bases with no gene match: 5. The CDR3 sequence is CAERGLSTDTQYF. In DNA form, the CDR3 reads TGTGCCGAGCGGGGCTTAAGCACAGATACGCAGTATTTT.

This chain links TRBV3-1 (or the pseudogene TRBV3-2) with TRBJ2-5; 7 bases are a match to TRBD2. The CDR3 spans 17 residues. The V segment lost 3 bases and the J segment 5 bases; nucleotides outside the gene matches: 15. CDR1 LGHDT and CDR2 YNNKEL come from the germline V gene (reference sequence). In DNA, the CDR3 is TGTGCCAGCAGCCAGATAAGGGGACTAACCCCCCGCGAGACCCAGTACTTC. This codes for CASSQIRGLTPRETQYF.

This clone was observed a handful of times. The chain links TRBV6-2 or TRBV6-3 to TRBJ2-7; TRBD1 matches 8 bases. V was pared by 2 bases and J by 3 bases, with 15 bases of the junction left unmatched. The CDR3 runs to 18 residues. The germline gives CDR1 MNHEY, CDR2 SVGEGT. The CDR3 here is CASSYSSFGGTGFYEQYF. CDR3 sequence (DNA): TGTGCCAGCAGTTACAGTTCTTTTGGGGGGACAGGATTCTACGAGCAGTACTTC.

V usage is TRBV5-1 and J usage is TRBJ1-1, with 8 nucleotides matching TRBD1. CDR1 and CDR2 from the germline V gene are SGHRS and YFSETQ. CDR3 length: 15 residues. V was pared by 4 bases and J by 7 bases, with 12 bases of the junction left unmatched. The CDR3 region is CASSTEPQGAGEAFF. CDR3 bases: TGCGCCAGCAGCACAGAACCCCAGGGGGCCGGTGAAGCTTTCTTT.

The sample holds a few counts of this clone. CDR3 protein: CASRDRVGEKLFF. CDR3 nucleotides: TGTGCCAGTCGGGACAGGGTTGGTGAAAAACTGTTTTTT. The rearrangement joins TRBV6-5 to TRBJ1-4, with 9 positions matching TRBD1. The J segment lost 7 bases and the V segment lost 9 bases, leaving 6 bases of the junction unmatched. The CDR3 has 13 residues. CDR1 and CDR2 (germline): MNHEY, SVGAGI.